This T cell receptor (beta chain) was captured by sequencing in a study of T cells after yellow fever vaccination. The V and J ends lost 3 bases and 9 bases, in that order; junction bases with no gene match: 5. CDR3 length: 14 amino acids. The germline CDR1 and CDR2 sequences are SGHVS and FQNEAQ. MiXCR was run by TCRdb on the 5' RACE reads, yielding one entry per CDR3 protein. The repertoire holds 150,000 to 200,000 distinct CDR3 sequences, with 9.5% to 12% as singletons. The rearrangement joins TRBV7-8 to TRBJ2-1, with 10 bases aligning to TRBD2. This receptor was identified in a man between 18 and 29 years old who received the YFV17D yellow fever vaccine. The sequencing used CD8+ T cells sorted from PBMCs, collected 15 days after the yellow fever booster vaccination. CDR3 loop: CASSFSGGRGEQFF. CDR3 in DNA: TGTGCCAGCAGCTTTAGCGGGGGGCGGGGTGAGCAGTTCTTC.